This TCR beta chain was recorded in a study of cytomegalovirus exposure and HLA in healthy donors. On the study more broadly: Early on, a data release was issued that held roughly 80 million unique TCRs from HLA-typed donors. Points from the study as a whole: Several top significant clusters appeared, in a later analysis, to be linked to common viral pathogens. A likely sequencing artifact accounted for one observed cluster of highly shared sequence variants. Among the CMV-associated chains, a few were confirmed in vitro as specific for CMV antigens.

The CDR3 has 13 amino acids. Trimming pared 3 bases from V and 5 bases from J, leaving 10 bases between. CDR1 MGHDK and CDR2 SYGVNS come from the germline V gene. Amplification used 60 Vbeta primers and 13 Jbeta primers. Sequencing used immunoSEQ multiplex PCR; TCRdb keeps in-frame clones, though not all of them. The sample contains over 150,000 clones, roughly two thirds of which appear only once. This clone was seen once. Antigen unknown. The chain combines TRBV25-1 with TRBJ2-5; the D is unclear. The receptor's source is a woman aged 25 to 39 in good health and CMV-seronegative. The sequenced sample was PBMCs. The CDR3 reads CASSDPSRETQYF. CDR3 bases: TGTGCCAGCAGTGACCCCTCCCGGGAGACCCAGTACTTC. Variable domain in full (rest from reference TRBV25-1 and TRBJ2-5): EADIYQTPRYLVIGTGKKITLECSQTMGHDKMYWYQQDPGMELHLIHYSYGVNSTEKGDLSSESTVSRIRTEHFPLTLESARPSHTSQYLCASSDPSRETQYFGPGTRLLVL.